The entry that follows covers one T cell receptor (beta chain) sequence. Its antigen is undetermined. These data originate in a study of beta chain features in type 1 diabetes. For the study at large: Cell yields, gender and age were similar in healthy donors and patients.

Naive, central memory, regulatory and stem cell-like memory cells within the CD4+ compartment were sorted using CD45RO/CCR7/CD25/CD127/CD95/CD27. Sorted populations all had greater than 98% purity. Investigators reverse transcribed all isolated RNA, so they sequenced expressed TCRB transcripts. Clones were sequenced by immunoSEQ multiplex PCR, and TCRdb holds only the in-frame ones, with some missing. Among more than 150,000 clones listed, about 13% were seen once. Broader study findings: Compared with healthy donors, patients appeared to share more similar naive, central memory and regulatory TCRB repertoires.

The CDR3 is made up of 15 amino acids. Germline V gene sequence: CDR1 LNHDA, CDR2 SQIVND (reference sequence). With 6 bases removed from V and 0 bases from J, the gap between germline ends came to 11 bases. The sample comprised central memory CD4+ T cells from blood. The rearrangement uses TRBV19 and TRBJ2-2; possibly TRBD1 for D (6 bases). The receptor comes from a woman aged 18-30 years in good health. The CDR3 protein is CASSPGHTNTGELFF. For the CDR3, the DNA is TGTGCCAGTAGCCCGGGACATACGAACACCGGGGAGCTGTTTTTT.